This record covers a single T cell receptor (beta chain). PCR amplification relied on 60 Vbeta primers (plus 13 Jbeta primers). TCRdb's copy holds only in-frame clones and misses some; the assay was immunoSEQ multiplex PCR. The repertoire includes some 180,000 clones, over 70% of them detected once, and roughly 1.5% sits in the top ten. Germline values: CDR1 ENHRY, CDR2 SYGVKD. This CDR3 has 13 amino acids. J lost 10 bases, V lost 7 bases, and 6 bases had no gene match. These data are taken from a study of cytomegalovirus exposure and HLA in healthy donors. This sequence was found in a man between 18 and 35 years old in good health and CMV-seronegative. The sequenced sample consisted of PBMCs. The chain is built from TRBV10-3 and TRBJ1-6, with TRBD1 matching 8 bases. CDR3 protein: CAITQGAYSPLHF. CDR3 DNA: TGTGCCATCACCCAGGGGGCATACTCACCCCTCCACTTT.